This TCR beta chain was obtained from a study of shared clonotypes between healthy human individuals. Assay: immunoSEQ multiplex PCR; the TCRdb copy retains only in-frame clones and omits some. The sample has about 680,000 clones, approximately 90% seen once; the top ten hold nearly 25%. CDR1 and CDR2 from the germline V gene are MNHNS and SASEGT. Trimming took off 3 bases at V and 2 bases at J, with 14 bases between the two ends. This CDR3 is built from 15 residues. Naive CD8 isolation took CD45RO-negative cells positively selected for CCR7 and excluded terminally differentiated effector memory CD45RA+ cells.

The clonotype comes from a man aged 25-40 years in good health. Sequenced input: naive CD8+ T cells sorted from blood. This sequence joins TRBV6-1 and TRBJ2-7; maybe TRBD2 (6 bases). The CDR3 sequence: CASSDERGIPYEQYF. For the CDR3, the DNA is TGTGCCAGCAGTGATGAACGGGGGATCCCCTACGAGCAGTACTTC.